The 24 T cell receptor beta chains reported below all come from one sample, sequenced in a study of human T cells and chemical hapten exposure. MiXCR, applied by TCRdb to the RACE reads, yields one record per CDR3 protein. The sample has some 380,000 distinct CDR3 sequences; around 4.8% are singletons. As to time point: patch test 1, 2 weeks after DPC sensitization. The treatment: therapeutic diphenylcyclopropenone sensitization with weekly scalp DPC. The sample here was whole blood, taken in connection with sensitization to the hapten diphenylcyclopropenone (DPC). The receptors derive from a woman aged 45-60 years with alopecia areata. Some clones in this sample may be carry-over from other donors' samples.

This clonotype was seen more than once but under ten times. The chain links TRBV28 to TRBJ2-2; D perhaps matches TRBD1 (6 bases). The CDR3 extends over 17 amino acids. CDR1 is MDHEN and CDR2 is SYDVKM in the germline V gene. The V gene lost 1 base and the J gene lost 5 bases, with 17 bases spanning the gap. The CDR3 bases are TGTGCCAGCAGTTTATCTACCTACAGGGTTCTTACCGGGGAGCTGTTTTTT. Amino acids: CASSLSTYRVLTGELFF.

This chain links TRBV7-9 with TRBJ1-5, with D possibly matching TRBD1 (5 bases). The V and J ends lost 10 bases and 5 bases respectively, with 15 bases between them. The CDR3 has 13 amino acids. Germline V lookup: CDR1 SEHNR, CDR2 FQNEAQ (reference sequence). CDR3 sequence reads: CATQTVTDQPQHF. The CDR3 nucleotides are TGTGCCACCCAGACAGTTACAGATCAGCCCCAGCATTTT.

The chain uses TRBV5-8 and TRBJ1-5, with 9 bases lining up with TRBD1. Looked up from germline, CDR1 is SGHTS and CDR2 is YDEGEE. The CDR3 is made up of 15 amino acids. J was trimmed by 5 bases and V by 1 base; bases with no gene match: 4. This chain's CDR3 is CASSLITGGDQPQHF. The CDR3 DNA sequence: TGTGCCAGCAGCTTGATTACAGGGGGCGATCAGCCCCAGCATTTT. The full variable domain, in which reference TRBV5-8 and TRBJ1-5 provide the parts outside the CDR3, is EAGVTQSPTHLIKTRGQQATLRCSPISGHTSVYWYQQALGLGLQFLLWYDEGEERNRGNFPPRFSGRQFPNYSSELNVNALELEDSALYLCASSLITGGDQPQHFGDGTRLSIL.

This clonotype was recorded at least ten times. This CDR3 is CASSDYPISGANVLTF. The CDR3 DNA reads TGTGCCAGCAGTGACTACCCCATCTCTGGGGCCAACGTCCTGACTTTC. The chain has TRBV2 and TRBJ2-6; D is unresolved. This CDR3 is 16 amino acids long. Between the trimmed V and J ends, which lost 3 bases and 0 bases, there was a span of 9 bases. The germline CDR1 and CDR2 sequences are SNHLY and FYNNEI.

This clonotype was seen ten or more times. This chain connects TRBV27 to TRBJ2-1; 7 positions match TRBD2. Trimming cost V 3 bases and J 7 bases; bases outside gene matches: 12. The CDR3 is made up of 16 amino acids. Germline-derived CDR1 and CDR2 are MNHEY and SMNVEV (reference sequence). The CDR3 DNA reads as TGTGCCAGCAGTTTCCAGCGGGGCCCTATGGGGAATGAGCAGTTCTTC. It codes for CASSFQRGPMGNEQFF.

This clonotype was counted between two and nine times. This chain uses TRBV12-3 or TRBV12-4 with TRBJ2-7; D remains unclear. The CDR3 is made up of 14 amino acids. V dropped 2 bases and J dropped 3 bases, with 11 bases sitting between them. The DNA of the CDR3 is TGTGCCAGCAGTTTAACCCCGGTGGACTACGAGCAGTACTTC. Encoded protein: CASSLTPVDYEQYF.

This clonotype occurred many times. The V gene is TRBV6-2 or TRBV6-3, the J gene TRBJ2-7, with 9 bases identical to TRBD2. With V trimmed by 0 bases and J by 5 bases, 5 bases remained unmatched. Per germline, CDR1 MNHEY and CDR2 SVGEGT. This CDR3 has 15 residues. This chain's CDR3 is CASSYSMASGNEQYF. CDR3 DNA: TGTGCCAGCAGTTACTCGATGGCTAGCGGGAACGAGCAGTACTTC.

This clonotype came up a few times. The CDR3 coding sequence is TGTGCCAGCAGCTTTGAGGGGGCGAGGAACACTGAAGCTTTCTTT. Amino acid sequence: CASSFEGARNTEAFF. This chain links TRBV5-4 with TRBJ1-1, with 7 bases aligning to TRBD1. V shed 2 bases, J shed 1 base, and the junction held 5 bases outside the gene matches. The CDR3 spans 15 residues. Germline V gene data show CDR1 as SGHNT and CDR2 as YYREEE (reference sequence).

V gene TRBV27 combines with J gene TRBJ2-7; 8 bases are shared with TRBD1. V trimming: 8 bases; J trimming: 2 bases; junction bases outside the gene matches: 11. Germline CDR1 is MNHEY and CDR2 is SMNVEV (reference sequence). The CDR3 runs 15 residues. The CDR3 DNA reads TGTGCCAGCGCGTTCGAGACAGGGGAAACCTACGAGCAGTACTTC. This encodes CASAFETGETYEQYF.

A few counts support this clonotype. CDR3 loop: CATRRRDEQYF. DNA of the CDR3: TGTGCCACCCGAAGGCGGGACGAGCAGTACTTC. J is TRBJ2-7 and V is TRBV19; perhaps TRBD2 as D (5 bases). The CDR3 has 11 amino acids. Looked up from germline, CDR1 is LNHDA and CDR2 is SQIVND (reference sequence). V gave up 10 bases and J gave up 5 bases, with 12 bases separating them.

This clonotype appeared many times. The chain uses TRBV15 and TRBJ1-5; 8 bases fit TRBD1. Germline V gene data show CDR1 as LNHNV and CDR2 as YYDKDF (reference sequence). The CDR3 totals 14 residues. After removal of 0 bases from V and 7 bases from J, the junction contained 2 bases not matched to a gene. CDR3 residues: CATSRDRGPQPQHF. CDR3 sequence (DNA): TGTGCCACCAGCAGAGACAGGGGGCCCCAGCCCCAGCATTTT.

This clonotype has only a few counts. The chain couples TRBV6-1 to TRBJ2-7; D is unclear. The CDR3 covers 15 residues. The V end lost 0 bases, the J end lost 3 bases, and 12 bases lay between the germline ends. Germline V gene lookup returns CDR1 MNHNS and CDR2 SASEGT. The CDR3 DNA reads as TGTGCCAGCAGTGAAGCCTCAGGCCCGTTCTACGAGCAGTACTTC. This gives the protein CASSEASGPFYEQYF.

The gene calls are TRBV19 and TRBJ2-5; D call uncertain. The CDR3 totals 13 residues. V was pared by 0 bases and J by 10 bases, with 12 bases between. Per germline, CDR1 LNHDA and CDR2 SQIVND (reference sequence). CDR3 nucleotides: TGTGCCAGTAGTATAGATAAACGCGCAGGCCAGTACTTC. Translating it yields CASSIDKRAGQYF.

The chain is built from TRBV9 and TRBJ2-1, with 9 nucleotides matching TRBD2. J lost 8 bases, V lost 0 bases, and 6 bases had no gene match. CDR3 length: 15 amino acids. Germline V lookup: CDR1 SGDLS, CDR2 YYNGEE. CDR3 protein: CASSVVASGIDEQFF. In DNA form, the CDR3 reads TGTGCCAGCAGCGTAGTGGCTAGCGGGATTGATGAGCAGTTCTTC.

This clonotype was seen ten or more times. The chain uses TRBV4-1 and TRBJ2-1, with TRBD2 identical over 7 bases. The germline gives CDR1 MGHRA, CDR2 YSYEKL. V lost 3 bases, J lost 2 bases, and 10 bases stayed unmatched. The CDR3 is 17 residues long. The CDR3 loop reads CASSQVTSGDAYNEQFF. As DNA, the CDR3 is TGCGCCAGCAGCCAGGTAACGAGCGGGGACGCCTACAATGAGCAGTTCTTC.

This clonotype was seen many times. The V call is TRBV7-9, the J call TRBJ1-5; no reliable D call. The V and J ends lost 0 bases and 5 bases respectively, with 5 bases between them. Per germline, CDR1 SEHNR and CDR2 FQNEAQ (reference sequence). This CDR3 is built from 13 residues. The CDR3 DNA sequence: TGTGCCAGCAGCTTAGCTGGGGATCAGCCCCAGCATTTT. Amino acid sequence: CASSLAGDQPQHF.

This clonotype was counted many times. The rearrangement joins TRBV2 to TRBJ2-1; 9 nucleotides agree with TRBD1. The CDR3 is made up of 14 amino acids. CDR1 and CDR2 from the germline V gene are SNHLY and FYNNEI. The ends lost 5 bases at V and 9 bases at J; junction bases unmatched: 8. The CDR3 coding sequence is TGTGCCAGCAGTCGCGAGACAGGGGGAGGTGAGCAGTTCTTC. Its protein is CASSRETGGGEQFF.

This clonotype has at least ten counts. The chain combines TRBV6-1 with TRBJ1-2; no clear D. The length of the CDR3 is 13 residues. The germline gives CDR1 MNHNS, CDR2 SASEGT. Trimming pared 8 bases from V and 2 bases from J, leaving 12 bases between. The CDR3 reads CASDDGFNYGYTF. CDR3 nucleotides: TGTGCCAGCGACGACGGATTCAACTATGGCTACACCTTC.

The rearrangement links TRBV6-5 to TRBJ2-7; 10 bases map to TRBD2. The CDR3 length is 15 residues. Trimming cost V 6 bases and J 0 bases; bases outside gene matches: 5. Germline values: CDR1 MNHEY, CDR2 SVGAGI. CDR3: CASRLAGASSYEQYF. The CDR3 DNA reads TGTGCCAGCAGGCTAGCGGGAGCTAGCTCCTACGAGCAGTACTTC.

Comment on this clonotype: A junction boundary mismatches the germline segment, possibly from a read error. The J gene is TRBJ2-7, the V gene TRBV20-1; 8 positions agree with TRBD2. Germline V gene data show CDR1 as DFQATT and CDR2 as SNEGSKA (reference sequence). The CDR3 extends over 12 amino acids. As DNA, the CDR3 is TGCAGTGCGAGGACTAGCTCCGACGAGCAGTACTTC. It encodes CSARTSSDEQYF.

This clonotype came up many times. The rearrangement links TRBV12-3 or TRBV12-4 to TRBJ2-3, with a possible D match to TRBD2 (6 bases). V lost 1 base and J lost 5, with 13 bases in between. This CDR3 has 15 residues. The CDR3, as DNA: TGTGCCAGCAGTTTAGATCGGGGGTCGGTAGATACGCAGTATTTT. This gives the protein CASSLDRGSVDTQYF.

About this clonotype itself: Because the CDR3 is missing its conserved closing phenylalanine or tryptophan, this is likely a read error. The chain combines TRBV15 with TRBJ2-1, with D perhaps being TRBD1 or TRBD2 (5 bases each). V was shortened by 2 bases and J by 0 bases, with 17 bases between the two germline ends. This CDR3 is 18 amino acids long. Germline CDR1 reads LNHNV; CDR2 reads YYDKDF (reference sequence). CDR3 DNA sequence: TGTGCCACCAGCAGATCCCGGGACCGTTATAGCTCCTACAATGAGCAGTTCATC. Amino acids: CATSRSRDRYSSYNEQFI.

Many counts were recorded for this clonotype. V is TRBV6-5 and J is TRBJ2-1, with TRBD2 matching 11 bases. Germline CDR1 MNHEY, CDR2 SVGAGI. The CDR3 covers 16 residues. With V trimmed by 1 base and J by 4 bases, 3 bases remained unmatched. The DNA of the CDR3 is TGTGCCAGCAGTTACTTGGGGACTAGCGGTTACAATGAGCAGTTCTTC. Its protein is CASSYLGTSGYNEQFF.

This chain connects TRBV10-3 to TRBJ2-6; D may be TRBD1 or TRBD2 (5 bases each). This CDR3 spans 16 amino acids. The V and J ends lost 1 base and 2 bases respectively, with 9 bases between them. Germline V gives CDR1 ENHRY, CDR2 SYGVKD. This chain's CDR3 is CAISEYPGPGANVLTF. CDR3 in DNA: TGTGCCATCAGTGAGTACCCGGGACCTGGGGCCAACGTCCTGACTTTC.